This entry lists 25 T cell receptor beta chains sequenced from one sample in a study of OX40 agonist ivuxolimab in advanced cancers. Sequencing was performed with immunoSEQ multiplex PCR; in TCRdb, only in-frame clones are kept and a portion is missing. The sample shows 70,000 to 95,000 clones, 90% to 95% of them seen only once. This material consisted of CD4+ or CD8+ T cells sorted from blood, taken in a trial of the OX40 agonist ivuxolimab. These receptors all stem from an adult with an advanced solid tumor such as melanoma, head and neck, liver or kidney cancer.

This clone has more than one count but fewer than ten. This chain joins TRBV18 and TRBJ2-7, with 8 bases fitting TRBD2. The CDR3 extends over 13 amino acids. The germline gives CDR1 KGHSH, CDR2 LQKENI. V shed 6 bases and J 5 bases; nucleotides not matched to a gene: 6. CDR3 protein: CASSRSGSDEQYF. Here the CDR3 DNA reads TGTGCCAGCTCGAGGAGCGGGAGCGACGAGCAGTACTTC.

V usage is TRBV19 and J usage is TRBJ2-4, with 8 bases fitting TRBD2. The CDR3 is 14 amino acids. Germline loops: CDR1 LNHDA, CDR2 SQIVND (reference sequence). V trimming: 4 bases; J trimming: 5 bases; junction bases outside the gene matches: 4. The chain's CDR3 is CASSSPGLENIQYF. DNA for the CDR3: TGTGCCAGTAGTAGCCCGGGACTAGAAAACATTCAGTACTTC.

The rearrangement links TRBV6-1 to TRBJ2-1; tentative D call: TRBD2 (7 bases). Germline V gives CDR1 MNHNS, CDR2 SASEGT. CDR3 length: 14 residues. Deletions cut 11 bases from V and 4 bases from J, with 18 bases between. CDR3 residues: CAGGGGARYNEQFF. The CDR3 DNA is TGTGCCGGTGGTGGGGGGGCAAGATACAATGAGCAGTTCTTC.

The rearrangement links TRBV18 to TRBJ1-4, with 12 bases that match TRBD1. The CDR3 covers 17 residues. Germline V CDR1 and CDR2: KGHSH, LQKENI. The V gene end was trimmed by 2 bases and the J gene end by 3 bases; junction bases not matched to a gene: 4. CDR3 region: CASSPRDRGHSNEKLFF. The CDR3 DNA reads TGTGCCAGCTCACCAAGGGACAGGGGGCATTCTAATGAAAAACTGTTTTTT.

The rearrangement links TRBV15 to TRBJ2-3; a possible D gene is TRBD2 (5 bases). V lost 1 base, J lost 7 bases, and 9 bases lay in between. The V gene's germline CDR1 is LNHNV and CDR2 YYDKDF (reference sequence). The CDR3 length is 13 residues. The chain's CDR3 is CATSRVGGYTQYF. CDR3 DNA: TGTGCCACCAGCAGAGTAGGAGGATATACGCAGTATTTT.

The chain joins TRBV27 to TRBJ2-7; 8 nucleotides line up with TRBD1. V was clipped by 5 bases and J by 7 bases; unmatched bases: 19. Looked up from germline, CDR1 is MNHEY and CDR2 is SMNVEV (reference sequence). This CDR3 has 17 residues. The CDR3 here is CASSIYQWDRQAREQYF. The CDR3 bases are TGTGCCAGCAGTATCTACCAATGGGACAGGCAAGCACGAGAGCAGTACTTC.

The chain recombines TRBV30 with TRBJ1-3; D is ambiguous. The V gene's germline CDR1 is GTSNPN and CDR2 SVGIG (reference sequence). V was trimmed by 0 bases and J by 5 bases, leaving 8 bases between them. CDR3 length equals 13 residues. CDR3 bases: TGTGCCTGGAGTGTAGACGGACGAAACACCATATATTTT. Its translation is CAWSVDGRNTIYF.

The CDR3 here is CASIPVAVNNEQFF. The CDR3 DNA sequence: TGTGCCAGTATACCTGTCGCAGTAAACAATGAGCAGTTCTTC. This chain links TRBV19 with TRBJ2-1; D not resolved. The V gene's germline CDR1 is LNHDA and CDR2 SQIVND (reference sequence). The V end was cut by 7 bases, the J end by 5 bases, with 15 bases between. The CDR3 loop spans 14 amino acids.

The rearrangement uses TRBV5-5 and TRBJ1-2, with TRBD1 identical over 8 bases. CDR1 and CDR2 from the germline V gene are SGHKS and YYEKEE (reference sequence). This CDR3 has 15 amino acids. V lost 0 bases and J lost 4; bases outside the gene matches: 5. As DNA, the CDR3 is TGTGCCAGCAGCTTGGGGCCGGGACAGGCCTATGGCTACACCTTC. It is translated as CASSLGPGQAYGYTF. The full variable domain, rest sourced from reference TRBV5-5 and TRBJ1-2, is DAGVTQSPTHLIKTRGQQVTLRCSPISGHKSVSWYQQVLGQGPQFIFQYYEKEERGRGNFPDRFSARQFPNYSSELNVNALLLGDSALYLCASSLGPGQAYGYTFGSGTRLTVV.

V usage is TRBV6-1 and J usage is TRBJ1-5; D is unresolved. The germline V gene encodes CDR1 MNHNS and CDR2 SASEGT. The CDR3 is 14 amino acids. Between the trimmed V and J ends, which lost 6 bases and 1 base, there was a span of 10 bases. This CDR3 is CASRPDRSNQPQHF. CDR3 DNA: TGTGCCAGCAGGCCGGACCGGAGCAATCAGCCCCAGCATTTT.

This rearrangement joins TRBV11-3 to TRBJ2-1; TRBD2 matches at 7 bases. V lost 1 base to trimming and J lost 6 bases; unmatched junction nucleotides: 0. CDR1 and CDR2 from the germline V gene are SGHNT and YENEEA. The CDR3 is 13 amino acids. CDR3 sequence: CASSLGGGNEQFF. The CDR3 DNA reads as TGTGCCAGCAGCTTAGGGGGGGGCAATGAGCAGTTCTTC.

The chain uses TRBV4-1 and TRBJ2-3; 14 nucleotides match TRBD2. With 0 bases clipped from V and 6 bases from J, the junction kept 11 bases outside the gene matches. CDR1 MGHRA and CDR2 YSYEKL come from the germline V gene. CDR3 size: 19 residues. CDR3 sequence reads: CASSQDLISGTSGSDTQYF. CDR3 DNA: TGCGCCAGCAGCCAAGATCTGATCTCCGGGACTAGCGGGAGCGATACGCAGTATTTT.

The chain links TRBV18 to TRBJ1-2; 7 bases map to TRBD1. The V and J ends lost 4 bases and 4 bases, in that order; junction bases with no gene match: 12. Germline lookup yields CDR1 KGHSH and CDR2 LQKENI. The CDR3 is 16 amino acids. Written as DNA, the CDR3 is TGTGCCAGCTCACACGATGGACAGGCCTCAGGCTATGGCTACACCTTC. Protein sequence: CASSHDGQASGYGYTF.

This clone was counted between two and nine times. The chain carries TRBV7-9 and TRBJ2-1, with TRBD1 as a possible D gene (6 bases). V was cut by 5 bases and J by 6 bases, with 17 bases left in between. Germline V lookup: CDR1 SEHNR, CDR2 FQNEAQ (reference sequence). The CDR3 sequence is 15 residues long. As DNA, the CDR3 is TGTGCCAGCAGCAATAACAGGGACCCAGGCAATGAGCAGTTCTTC. This codes for CASSNNRDPGNEQFF.

The chain uses TRBV23-1 and TRBJ2-1, with TRBD2 as a possible D gene (6 bases). TRBV23-1 is known as an ORF, though its function is uncertain. CDR3 size: 15 residues. The V end lost 1 base, the J end lost 8 bases, and 15 bases lay between the germline ends. The CDR3 region has the DNA TGCGCCAGCAGTCAATTAGGGACTTCACCGGATGAGCAGTTCTTC. Protein: CASSQLGTSPDEQFF.

The chain is built from TRBV6-1 and TRBJ2-5; D not resolved. Trimming took 6 bases from V and 2 from J, leaving 13 bases between them. The CDR3 totals 14 residues. Germline CDR1 and CDR2: MNHNS and SASEGT. The DNA of the CDR3 is TGTGCCAGCAGGGTGTACACCTTTCAAGAGACCCAGTACTTC. Its translation is CASRVYTFQETQYF.

V gene TRBV2 combines with J gene TRBJ2-3; D is possibly TRBD1 (5 bases). Trimming left V 9 bases short and J 0 bases short, with 13 bases between. CDR3 length equals 14 residues. Germline V gene data show CDR1 as SNHLY and CDR2 as FYNNEI. The DNA for the CDR3 is TGTGCCAGACGTGGCGACAGAAGCACAGATACGCAGTATTTT. It encodes CARRGDRSTDTQYF.

The V gene is TRBV5-1, the J gene TRBJ1-4, with D unclear. The CDR3 runs to 15 residues. The ends were cut back, 0 bases at V and 0 bases at J, with 6 bases in the middle. Germline CDR1 SGHRS, CDR2 YFSETQ. CDR3 region: CASSLGRATNEKLFF. CDR3 DNA: TGCGCCAGCAGCTTGGGAAGAGCAACTAATGAAAAACTGTTTTTT.

The chain uses TRBV6-5 and TRBJ1-1, with D perhaps TRBD1 (5 bases). V shed 3 bases and J shed 2 bases, with 13 bases lying between them. Germline lookup yields CDR1 MNHEY and CDR2 SVGAGI. This CDR3 is built from 15 residues. CDR3 sequence (DNA): TGTGCCAGCAGTTATAATTTGAGGGGAAACACTGAAGCTTTCTTT. This encodes CASSYNLRGNTEAFF.

The rearrangement uses TRBV11-1 and TRBJ2-2, with TRBD1 identical over 9 bases. Germline CDR1 is SGHAT and CDR2 is FQDESV (reference sequence). CDR3 length equals 14 residues. Losses at the gene ends were 5 bases for V and 6 bases for J; bases not matched to a gene: 4. CDR3 amino acids: CASSAGQGPGELFF. In DNA form, the CDR3 reads TGTGCCAGCAGCGCGGGACAGGGACCCGGGGAGCTGTTTTTT.

The CDR3 nucleotides read TGTGCCAGCAGTGAAACCACCGCCTATGGCTACACCTTC. Its protein is CASSETTAYGYTF. The rearrangement links TRBV6-1 to TRBJ1-2; D is undetermined. V was shortened by 2 bases and J by 4 bases, with 8 bases between the two germline ends. The CDR3 loop spans 13 amino acids. Germline CDR1 is MNHNS and CDR2 is SASEGT.

J is TRBJ2-6 and V is TRBV5-5, with 7 nucleotides matching TRBD1. The CDR3 sequence is 15 residues long. With 4 bases clipped from V and 0 bases from J, the junction kept 1 base outside the gene matches. CDR1 is SGHKS, CDR2 YYEKEE, per germline (reference sequence). CDR3 loop: CASSRDSSGANVLTF. The CDR3 DNA reads as TGTGCCAGCAGCCGGGACAGCTCTGGGGCCAACGTCCTGACTTTC.

The rearrangement uses TRBV6-5 and TRBJ1-4, with D hard to call. Germline assignment: CDR1 MNHEY and CDR2 SVGAGI. V lost 4 bases, J lost 8 bases, and 11 bases lay in between. CDR3 length equals 13 residues. CDR3 loop: CASSWRLGEKLFF. Written as DNA, the CDR3 is TGTGCCAGCAGTTGGAGGTTGGGGGAAAAACTGTTTTTT.

The rearrangement joins TRBV7-3 to TRBJ2-2; 7 nucleotides line up with TRBD1. Per the germline V gene, CDR1 is SGHTA and CDR2 is FQGTGA. The CDR3 sequence is 15 residues long. Germline trimming cut 5 bases from V and 5 bases from J; bases unmatched to any gene: 8. This chain's CDR3 is CASSPPGQITGELFF. In DNA, the CDR3 is TGTGCCAGCAGCCCTCCGGGACAGATAACCGGGGAGCTGTTTTTT.

The J gene is TRBJ2-5, the V gene TRBV2, with D possibly being TRBD2 (5 bases). From germline, CDR1 is SNHLY and CDR2 FYNNEI. V gave up 8 bases and J gave up 4 bases, with 17 bases separating them. The CDR3 has 14 amino acids. The CDR3 here is CASGRLLAGETQYF. CDR3 bases: TGTGCCAGCGGTCGTCTGCTCGCGGGAGAGACCCAGTACTTC.